The clone carrying this TCR beta chain was picked up a small number of times. From the PCR reads, TCRdb called clonotypes with MiXCR, one entry per CDR3 protein. The top ten clones hold approximately 9% of a sample with about 10,000 distinct CDR3 sequences, 22% of them seen once. Germline CDR1 reads SGHVS; CDR2 reads FNYEAQ. The CDR3 has 14 residues. This entry comes from a study of immune characterization of retroperitoneal liposarcoma. The sequence came from a female donor with retroperitoneal liposarcoma. The source material was blood. This chain connects TRBV7-6 to TRBJ2-5, with D hard to call. The closer fit of TRBJ2-7 to the DNA end suggests the J call may be wrong. The CDR3: CASSPRLDAYEQYF. The CDR3 DNA sequence: TGTGCCAGCAGCCCCCGACTGGACGCCTACGAGCAGTACTTC.